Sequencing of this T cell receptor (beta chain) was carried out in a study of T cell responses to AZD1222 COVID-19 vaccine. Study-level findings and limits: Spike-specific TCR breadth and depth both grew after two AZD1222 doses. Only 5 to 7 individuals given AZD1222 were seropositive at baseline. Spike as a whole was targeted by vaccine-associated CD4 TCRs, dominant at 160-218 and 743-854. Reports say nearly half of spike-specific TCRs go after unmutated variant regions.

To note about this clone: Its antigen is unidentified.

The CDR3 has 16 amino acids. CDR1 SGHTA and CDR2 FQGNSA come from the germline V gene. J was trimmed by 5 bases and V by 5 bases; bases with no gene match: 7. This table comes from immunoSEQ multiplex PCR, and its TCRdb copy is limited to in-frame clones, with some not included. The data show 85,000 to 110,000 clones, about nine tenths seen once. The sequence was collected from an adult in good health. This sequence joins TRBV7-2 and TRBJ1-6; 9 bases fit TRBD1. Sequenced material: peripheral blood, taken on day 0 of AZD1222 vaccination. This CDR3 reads CASSPQGAFNNSPLHF. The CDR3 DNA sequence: TGTGCCAGCAGCCCACAGGGGGCCTTCAATAATTCACCCCTCCACTTT.